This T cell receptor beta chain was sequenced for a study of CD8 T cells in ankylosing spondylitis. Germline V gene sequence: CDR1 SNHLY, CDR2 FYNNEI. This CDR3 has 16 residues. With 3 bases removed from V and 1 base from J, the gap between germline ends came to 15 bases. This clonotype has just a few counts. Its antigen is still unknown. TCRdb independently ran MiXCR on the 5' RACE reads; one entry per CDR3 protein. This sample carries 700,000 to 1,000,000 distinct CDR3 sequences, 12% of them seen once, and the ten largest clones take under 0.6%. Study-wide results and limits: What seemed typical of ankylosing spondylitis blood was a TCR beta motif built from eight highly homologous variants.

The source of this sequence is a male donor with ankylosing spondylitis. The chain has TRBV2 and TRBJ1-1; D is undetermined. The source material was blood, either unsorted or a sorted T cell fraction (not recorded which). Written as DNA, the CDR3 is TGTGCCAGCAGTGAGTTGTCGGATAGGGCGAACACTGAAGCTTTCTTT. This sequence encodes CASSELSDRANTEAFF.